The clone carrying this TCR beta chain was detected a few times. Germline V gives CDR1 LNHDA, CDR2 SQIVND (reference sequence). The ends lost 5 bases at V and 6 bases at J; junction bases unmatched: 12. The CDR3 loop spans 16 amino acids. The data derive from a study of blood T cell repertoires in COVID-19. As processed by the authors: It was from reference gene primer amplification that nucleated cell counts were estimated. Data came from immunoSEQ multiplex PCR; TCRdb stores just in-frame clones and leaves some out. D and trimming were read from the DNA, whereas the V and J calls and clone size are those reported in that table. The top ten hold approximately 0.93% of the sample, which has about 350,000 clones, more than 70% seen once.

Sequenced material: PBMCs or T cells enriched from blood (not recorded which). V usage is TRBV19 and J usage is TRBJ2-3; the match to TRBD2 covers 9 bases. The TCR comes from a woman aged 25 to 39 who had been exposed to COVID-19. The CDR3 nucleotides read TGTGCCAGTAGTGATCTAGCGGGACCGGGCGGGGATACGCAGTATTTT. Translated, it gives CASSDLAGPGGDTQYF.